The 5 T cell receptor beta chains given below trace back to one sample, sequenced in a study of cytomegalovirus exposure and HLA in healthy donors. Amplification used 60 Vbeta primers and 13 Jbeta primers. Assay: immunoSEQ multiplex PCR; the TCRdb copy retains only in-frame clones and omits some. This sample contains about 52,000 clones. The sequencing sample was made of PBMCs. The receptor source for this set is a woman in her forties or fifties in good health and CMV-seropositive.

The chain combines TRBV9 with TRBJ2-7; 10 bases match TRBD2. CDR3 length: 15 residues. The ends lost 2 bases at V and 4 bases at J; junction bases unmatched: 6. Germline loops: CDR1 SGDLS, CDR2 YYNGEE. The CDR3: CASSVASGSPYEQYF. The CDR3 DNA sequence: TGTGCCAGCAGCGTGGCTAGCGGGAGCCCTTACGAGCAGTACTTC.

This chain uses TRBV7-9 with TRBJ2-1, with 9 bases fitting TRBD1. The length of the CDR3 is 19 residues. Trimming cost V 5 bases and J 3 bases; bases outside gene matches: 17. Germline V gene lookup returns CDR1 SEHNR and CDR2 FQNEAQ (reference sequence). In nucleotides, the CDR3 is TGTGCCAGCAGCATCGCGCGGTTACAGGGGGCGCGAAGCTACAATGAGCAGTTCTTC. Encoded protein: CASSIARLQGARSYNEQFF.

The rearrangement uses TRBV5-4 and TRBJ2-7; 10 bases map to TRBD2. Losses at the gene ends were 0 bases for V and 2 bases for J; bases not matched to a gene: 5. The length of the CDR3 is 16 residues. Per germline, CDR1 SGHNT and CDR2 YYREEE (reference sequence). In DNA form, the CDR3 reads TGTGCCAGCAGCTTGGGCGGAGCGGGAGGGCCCTACGAGCAGTACTTC. This codes for CASSLGGAGGPYEQYF.

V gene TRBV6-6 combines with J gene TRBJ2-3; possibly TRBD1 for D (6 bases). Germline V gene sequence: CDR1 MNHNY, CDR2 SVGAGI (reference sequence). Between the trimmed V and J ends, which lost 6 bases and 6 bases, there was a span of 19 bases. The CDR3 spans 15 residues. This chain's CDR3 is CASSSDRTTKDTQYF. The CDR3 DNA is TGTGCCAGCAGCTCGGACAGAACAACAAAGGATACGCAGTATTTT.

The rearrangement uses TRBV7-9 and TRBJ2-7; the match to TRBD1 covers 10 bases. The germline CDR1 and CDR2 sequences are SEHNR and FQNEAQ (reference sequence). CDR3 size: 15 residues. V was clipped by 1 base and J by 4 bases; unmatched bases: 4. CDR3 sequence reads: CASSLGWTGGYEQYF. The CDR3 DNA is TGTGCCAGCAGCTTAGGGTGGACAGGGGGGTACGAGCAGTACTTC.